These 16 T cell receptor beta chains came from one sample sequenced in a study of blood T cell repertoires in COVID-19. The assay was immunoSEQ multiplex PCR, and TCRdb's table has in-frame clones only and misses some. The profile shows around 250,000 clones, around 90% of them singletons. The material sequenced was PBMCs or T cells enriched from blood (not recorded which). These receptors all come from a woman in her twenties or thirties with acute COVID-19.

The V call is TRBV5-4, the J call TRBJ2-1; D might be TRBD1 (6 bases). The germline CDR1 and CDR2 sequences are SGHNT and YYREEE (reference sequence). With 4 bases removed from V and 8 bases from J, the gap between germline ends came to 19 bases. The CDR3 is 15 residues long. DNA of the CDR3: TGTGCCAGCAGCCTACCGGGACATAAATTCGATGAGCAGTTCTTC. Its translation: CASSLPGHKFDEQFF.

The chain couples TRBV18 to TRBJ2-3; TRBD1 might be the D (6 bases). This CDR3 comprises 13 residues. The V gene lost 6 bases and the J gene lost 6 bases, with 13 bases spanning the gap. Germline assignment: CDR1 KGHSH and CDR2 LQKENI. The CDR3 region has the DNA TGTGCCAGCTCGCCAACAGGGTCCGATACGCAGTATTTT. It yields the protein CASSPTGSDTQYF.

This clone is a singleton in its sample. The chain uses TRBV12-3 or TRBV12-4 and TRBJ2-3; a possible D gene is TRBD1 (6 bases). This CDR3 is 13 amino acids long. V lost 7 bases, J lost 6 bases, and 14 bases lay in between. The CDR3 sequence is CASTLQGLDTQYF. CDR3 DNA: TGTGCCAGCACCCTACAGGGTTTGGATACGCAGTATTTT.

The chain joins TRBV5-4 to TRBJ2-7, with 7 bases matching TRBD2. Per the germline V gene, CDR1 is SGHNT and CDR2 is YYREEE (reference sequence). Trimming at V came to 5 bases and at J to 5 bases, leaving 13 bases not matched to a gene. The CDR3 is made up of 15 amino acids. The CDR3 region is CASRVWGEGGNEQYF. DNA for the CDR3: TGTGCCAGCAGGGTGTGGGGGGAGGGAGGCAACGAGCAGTACTTC.

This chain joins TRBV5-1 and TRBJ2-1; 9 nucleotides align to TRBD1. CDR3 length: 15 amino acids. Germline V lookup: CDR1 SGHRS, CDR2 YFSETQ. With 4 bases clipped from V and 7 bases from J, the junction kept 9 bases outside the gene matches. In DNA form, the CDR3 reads TGCGCCAGCAGCCTACGACAGGGGGTGGGGAATGAGCAGTTCTTC. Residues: CASSLRQGVGNEQFF. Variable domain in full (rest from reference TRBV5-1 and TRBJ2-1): KAGVTQTPRYLIKTRGQQVTLSCSPISGHRSVSWYQQTPGQGLQFLFEYFSETQRNKGNFPGRFSGRQFSNSRSEMNVSTLELGDSALYLCASSLRQGVGNEQFFGPGTRLTVL.

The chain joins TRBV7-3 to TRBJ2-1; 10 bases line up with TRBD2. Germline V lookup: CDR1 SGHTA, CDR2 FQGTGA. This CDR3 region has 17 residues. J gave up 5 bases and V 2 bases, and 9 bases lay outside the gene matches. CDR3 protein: CASSLLGLAGAHNEQFF. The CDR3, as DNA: TGTGCCAGCAGCTTACTAGGGCTAGCGGGAGCGCACAATGAGCAGTTCTTC.

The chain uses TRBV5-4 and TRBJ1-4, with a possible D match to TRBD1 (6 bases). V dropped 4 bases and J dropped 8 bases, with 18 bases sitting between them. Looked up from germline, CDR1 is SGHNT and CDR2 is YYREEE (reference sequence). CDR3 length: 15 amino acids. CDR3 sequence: CASSNETGTTEKLFF. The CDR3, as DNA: TGTGCCAGCAGCAACGAAACCGGGACAACCGAAAAACTGTTTTTT.

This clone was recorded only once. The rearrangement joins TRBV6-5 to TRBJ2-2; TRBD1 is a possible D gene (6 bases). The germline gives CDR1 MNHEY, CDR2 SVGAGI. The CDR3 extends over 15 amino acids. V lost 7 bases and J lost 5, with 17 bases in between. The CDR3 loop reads CASNSGYRETGELFF. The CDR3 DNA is TGTGCCAGCAATTCCGGCTACAGGGAAACCGGGGAGCTGTTTTTT.

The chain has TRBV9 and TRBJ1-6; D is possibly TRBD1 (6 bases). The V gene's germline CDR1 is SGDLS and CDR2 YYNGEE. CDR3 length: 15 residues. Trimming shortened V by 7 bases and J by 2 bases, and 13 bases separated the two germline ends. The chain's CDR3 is CASGTGGAYNSPLHF. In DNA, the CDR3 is TGTGCCAGCGGTACGGGGGGCGCCTATAATTCACCCCTCCACTTT.

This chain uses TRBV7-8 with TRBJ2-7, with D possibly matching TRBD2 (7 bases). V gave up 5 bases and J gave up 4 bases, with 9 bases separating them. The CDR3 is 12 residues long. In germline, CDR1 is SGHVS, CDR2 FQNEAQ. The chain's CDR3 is CASSRGAYEQYF. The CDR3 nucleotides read TGTGCCAGCAGCCGGGGGGCTTACGAGCAGTACTTC. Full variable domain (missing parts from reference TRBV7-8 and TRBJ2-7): GAGVSQSPRYKVAKRGQDVALRCDPISGHVSLFWYQQALGQGPEFLTYFQNEAQLDKSGLPSDRFFAERPEGSVSTLKIQRTQQEDSAVYLCASSRGAYEQYFGPGTRLTVT.

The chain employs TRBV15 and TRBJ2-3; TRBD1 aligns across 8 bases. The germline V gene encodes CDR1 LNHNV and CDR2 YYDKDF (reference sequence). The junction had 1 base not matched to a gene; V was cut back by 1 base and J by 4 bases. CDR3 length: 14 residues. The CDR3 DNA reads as TGTGCCACCAGCAGAGGACAGGGGTCAGATACGCAGTATTTT. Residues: CATSRGQGSDTQYF.

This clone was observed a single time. Here the CDR3 DNA reads TGTGCCAGCTCACCCGAAGGGACTAGCGGGAGGTACGAGCAGTACTTC. Its translation is CASSPEGTSGRYEQYF. The chain carries TRBV18 and TRBJ2-7; 15 nucleotides align to TRBD2. Germline assignment: CDR1 KGHSH and CDR2 LQKENI. Trimming at V came to 3 bases and at J to 4 bases, leaving 4 bases not matched to a gene. This CDR3 contains 16 residues.

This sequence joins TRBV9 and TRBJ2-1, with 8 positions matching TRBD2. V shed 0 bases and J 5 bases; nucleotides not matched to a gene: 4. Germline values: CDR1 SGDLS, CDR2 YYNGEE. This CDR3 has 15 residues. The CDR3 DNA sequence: TGTGCCAGCAGCGTAGAAACTAGCGGCAACAATGAGCAGTTCTTC. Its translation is CASSVETSGNNEQFF.

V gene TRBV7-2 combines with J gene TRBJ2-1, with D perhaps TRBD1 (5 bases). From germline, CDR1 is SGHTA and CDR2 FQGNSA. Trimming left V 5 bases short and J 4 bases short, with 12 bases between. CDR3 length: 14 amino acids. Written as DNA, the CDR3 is TGTGCCAGCAGCCCCGGACACCGGTACAATGAGCAGTTCTTC. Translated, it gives CASSPGHRYNEQFF. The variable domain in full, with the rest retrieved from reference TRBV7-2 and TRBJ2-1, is GAGVSQSPSNKVTEKGKDVELRCDPISGHTALYWYRQSLGQGLEFLIYFQGNSAPDKSGLPSDRFSAERTGGSVSTLTIQRTQQEDSAVYLCASSPGHRYNEQFFGPGTRLTVL.

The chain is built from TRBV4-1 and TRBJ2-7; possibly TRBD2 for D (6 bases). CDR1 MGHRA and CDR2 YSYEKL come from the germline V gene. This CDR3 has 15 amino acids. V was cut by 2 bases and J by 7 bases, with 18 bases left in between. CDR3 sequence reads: CASSQIGAGRREQYF. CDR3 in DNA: TGCGCCAGCAGCCAAATCGGCGCGGGGCGGAGGGAGCAGTACTTC.

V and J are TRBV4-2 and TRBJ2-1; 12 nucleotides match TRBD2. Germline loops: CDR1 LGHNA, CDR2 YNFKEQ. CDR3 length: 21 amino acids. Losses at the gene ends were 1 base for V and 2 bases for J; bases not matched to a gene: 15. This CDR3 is CASSQVYRGQRTSGAYNEQFF. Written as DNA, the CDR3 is TGTGCCAGCAGCCAAGTCTATCGGGGACAGAGGACTAGCGGGGCCTACAATGAGCAGTTCTTC.